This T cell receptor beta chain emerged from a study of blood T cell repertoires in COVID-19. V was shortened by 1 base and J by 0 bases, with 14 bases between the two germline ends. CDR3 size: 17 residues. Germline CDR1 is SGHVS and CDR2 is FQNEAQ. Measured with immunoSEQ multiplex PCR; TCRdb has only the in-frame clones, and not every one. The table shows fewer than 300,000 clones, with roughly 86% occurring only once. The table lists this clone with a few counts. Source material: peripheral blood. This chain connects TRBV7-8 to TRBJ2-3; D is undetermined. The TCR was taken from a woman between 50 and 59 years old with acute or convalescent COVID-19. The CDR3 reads CASSLGGDLSSTDTQYF. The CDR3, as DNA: TGTGCCAGCAGCTTAGGCGGTGACTTGTCTAGCACAGATACGCAGTATTTT.